The subject of this entry is one T cell receptor (beta chain). Its antigen is still unknown. Libraries for TCR beta were made by quantitative 5'-RACE with molecular barcodes. TCRdb itself ran the 5' RACE reads through MiXCR, one entry per CDR3 protein. The sample consists of 800,000 to 900,000 distinct CDR3 sequences, roughly 10% of them appearing once. This entry belongs to a study of CD8 T cells in ankylosing spondylitis. Study-level findings and limits: According to the report, clones linked to the disease were significantly enriched in matched synovial fluid samples taken from ankylosing spondylitis patients. One TCR beta motif, made up of about 8 highly homologous variants, appeared characteristic of ankylosing spondylitis blood. Certain motif variants had earlier been reported in reactive arthritis synovial fluid and blood. Peripheral blood held disease-linked clones only at relatively low frequency, and these were CD8+.

The CDR3 consists of 14 residues. From germline, CDR1 is MNHNS and CDR2 SASEGT. V lost 5 bases to trimming and J lost 4 bases; unmatched junction nucleotides: 6. The chain carries TRBV6-1 and TRBJ2-7; 9 bases map to TRBD1. Sequencing was performed on blood, either unsorted or a sorted T cell fraction (not recorded which). The receptor's source is a male donor with ankylosing spondylitis. The CDR3 nucleotides are TGTGCCAGCAGTAAACACAGGGGGCTTTACGAGCAGTACTTC. Its protein is CASSKHRGLYEQYF.